This TCR beta chain came from a study of cytomegalovirus exposure and HLA in healthy donors. Study results and caveats: The study listed 150 to 200 cytomegalovirus-associated TCR beta chains. Analysis performed later showed TCR beta chains linked to HLA being more clonally expanded than equally common others. Later on, a genetic analysis was performed. It linked a missense variant in DCLRE1C with V- and J-gene trimming of TCR beta.

Of note for this clone: Its antigen is still unknown.

Vbeta (60) and Jbeta (13) primers were used in the PCR. Only in-frame clones appear in the TCRdb table, and some are missing; sequencing was by immunoSEQ multiplex PCR. This table holds around 150,000 clones, over 60% found once. Germline V gene sequence: CDR1 MNHNS, CDR2 SASEGT. CDR3 length: 15 residues. The V end was cut by 1 base, the J end by 4 bases, with 13 bases between. The sequence derives from a woman under 40 in good health and CMV-seronegative. The V call is TRBV6-1, the J call TRBJ1-2; D gene uncertain. The sample consisted of PBMCs. The DNA of the CDR3 is TGTGCCAGCAGTGAAGGTGTAGAGCGAATCTATGGCTACACCTTC. Protein: CASSEGVERIYGYTF.